This TCR beta chain was identified in a study of cytomegalovirus exposure and HLA in healthy donors. General observations from the study: As a later analysis showed, a missense DCLRE1C variant was linked to trimming of TCR beta V- and J-genes.

This clone was observed once. Its specificity is unknown. The records do not include a CMV serostatus for this donor. Germline values: CDR1 SGHDT, CDR2 YYEEEE. The V end was cut by 1 base, the J end by 0 bases, with 8 bases between. CDR3 length: 15 residues. The PCR made use of 60 Vbeta and 13 Jbeta primers. Method: immunoSEQ multiplex PCR; TCRdb's copy keeps in-frame clones and lacks some. The table shows fewer than 150,000 clones, with roughly two thirds occurring only once. The receptor's source is a human donor in good health. This sequence joins TRBV5-6 and TRBJ2-4, with D maybe TRBD2 (6 bases). Material: PBMCs. CDR3 DNA sequence: TGTGCCAGCAGCTTGCGGGGACTAGCCAAAAACATTCAGTACTTC. This sequence encodes CASSLRGLAKNIQYF.